The entry that follows covers one T cell receptor beta chain sequence. Its matching antigen is unknown. Data came from immunoSEQ multiplex PCR; TCRdb stores just in-frame clones and leaves some out. The data show 85,000 to 130,000 clones, with around 90% seen just once and approximately 0.88% held by the top ten. This specimen comes from a study of PD-L1 blockade in urothelial cancer. About the study: Bladder-origin urothelial cancer in males covered twenty-five of 29 patients. Before enrollment, 0 to 3 chemotherapy regimens had been given to patients.

Study-wide results and caveats: Patients with durable benefit had greater blood expansion of tumor-associated TCR clones 3 weeks into treatment.

The source is an elderly woman with urothelial cancer. The input for sequencing was PBMCs, taken around atezolizumab (anti-PD-L1) treatment.

CDR3 in amino acids: CASSPAAGTGGNYGYTF. CDR3 sequence (DNA): TGTGCCAGCAGCCCGGCCGCCGGGACAGGGGGCAACTATGGCTACACCTTC. The genes are TRBV13 and TRBJ1-2, with 12 bases that match TRBD1. The germline V gene encodes CDR1 PRHDT and CDR2 FYEKMQ (reference sequence). Trimming took 5 bases from V and 2 from J; bases not matched to a gene: 9. The CDR3 contains 17 residues. Together with reference TRBV13 and TRBJ1-2, the CDR3 gives the full variable domain: AAGVIQSPRHLIKEKRETATLKCYPIPRHDTVYWYQQGPGQDPQFLISFYEKMQSDKGSIPDRFSAQQFSDYHSELNMSSLELGDSALYFCASSPAAGTGGNYGYTFGSGTRLTVV.